The 23 T cell receptor beta chains in this list originate from one sample, sequenced in a study of blood T cell repertoires in COVID-19. Generated by immunoSEQ multiplex PCR, the TCRdb table keeps only in-frame clones and is missing some. The sample comprises more than 250,000 clones, around 83% of which are singletons, and 0.95% to 1.5% rests with the top ten. Sequencing was done on a sample of peripheral blood. These receptors all come from a woman in her 50s with acute or convalescent COVID-19.

V usage is TRBV7-9 and J usage is TRBJ1-1; no clear D. The germline gives CDR1 SEHNR, CDR2 FQNEAQ (reference sequence). V was shortened by 3 bases and J by 3 bases, with 8 bases between the two germline ends. The CDR3 is 13 amino acids. The CDR3 reads CASSFGAYTEAFF. CDR3 sequence (DNA): TGTGCCAGCAGCTTCGGTGCCTACACTGAAGCTTTCTTT.

The chain is built from TRBV4-1 and TRBJ2-5, with 7 bases aligning to TRBD2. Germline CDR1 is MGHRA and CDR2 is YSYEKL. Trimming removed 1 base from V and 3 bases from J; junction bases left unmatched: 5. This CDR3 contains 15 residues. CDR3 loop: CASSQGSLAEETQYF. The CDR3 region has the DNA TGCGCCAGCAGCCAAGGGTCTCTAGCGGAAGAGACCCAGTACTTC.

The chain joins TRBV5-1 to TRBJ1-1; no firm D call. From germline, CDR1 is SGHRS and CDR2 YFSETQ. CDR3 length: 15 residues. Deletions cut 0 bases from V and 2 bases from J, with 11 bases between. The CDR3 DNA follows: TGCGCCAGCAGCTTGGAAGCACAGCTCAACACTGAAGCTTTCTTT. It translates to CASSLEAQLNTEAFF.

The chain employs TRBV18 and TRBJ1-2; D is unclear. CDR1 is KGHSH, CDR2 LQKENI, per germline. With 1 base removed from V and 2 bases from J, the gap between germline ends came to 8 bases. The CDR3 totals 14 residues. Written as DNA, the CDR3 is TGTGCCAGCTCACCACTGGCAGCGAACTATGGCTACACCTTC. This gives the protein CASSPLAANYGYTF. Full variable domain (remainder filled in from reference TRBV18 and TRBJ1-2): NAGVMQNPRHLVRRRGQEARLRCSPMKGHSHVYWYRQLPEEGLKFMVYLQKENIIDESGMPKERFSAEFPKEGPSILRIQQVVRGDSAAYFCASSPLAANYGYTFGSGTRLTVV.

This clone has only a few counts. The rearrangement joins TRBV5-8 to TRBJ2-2; D gene unclear. The germline gives CDR1 SGHTS, CDR2 YDEGEE. V lost 6 bases, J lost 0 bases, and 15 bases lay in between. This CDR3 has 16 amino acids. CDR3 nucleotides: TGTGCCAGCACCAGGTGGCAGGCCGCGAACACCGGGGAGCTGTTTTTT. Amino acid sequence: CASTRWQAANTGELFF.

The J gene is TRBJ1-2, the V gene TRBV27; a weak D match, TRBD1 (6 bases). This CDR3 is built from 14 residues. The germline V and J ends were trimmed by 7 bases and 4 bases, with 16 bases remaining between them. The germline gives CDR1 MNHEY, CDR2 SMNVEV (reference sequence). This CDR3 reads CASTNSGGSYGYTF. CDR3 nucleotides: TGTGCCAGCACCAACTCGGGGGGCTCCTATGGCTACACCTTC.

This chain uses TRBV5-1 with TRBJ1-1; a weak D match, TRBD1 (5 bases). The CDR3 contains 13 residues. Germline values: CDR1 SGHRS, CDR2 YFSETQ. Trimming left V 1 base short and J 5 bases short, with 9 bases between. The CDR3 DNA reads as TGCGCCAGCAGCTTGACAGGAATAACTGAAGCTTTCTTT. This sequence encodes CASSLTGITEAFF.

The V gene is TRBV7-7, the J gene TRBJ2-3; D not resolved. Looked up from germline, CDR1 is SSHAT and CDR2 is FNYEAQ (reference sequence). The CDR3 has 14 amino acids. V was cut by 2 bases and J by 10 bases, with 16 bases left in between. DNA of the CDR3: TGTGCCAGCAGCTTAAGCGTCTCCTCCCCTTCGCAGTATTTT. This codes for CASSLSVSSPSQYF.

V usage is TRBV5-4 and J usage is TRBJ2-7, with D perhaps TRBD2 (7 bases). The CDR3 runs to 15 residues. Deletions cut 4 bases from V and 3 bases from J, with 17 bases between. Germline CDR1 reads SGHNT; CDR2 reads YYREEE (reference sequence). The CDR3 sequence: CASSHGGEGDYEQYF. As DNA, the CDR3 is TGTGCCAGCAGCCATGGGGGGGAGGGGGACTACGAGCAGTACTTC.

The chain carries TRBV7-8 and TRBJ1-3; 9 nucleotides line up with TRBD1. After removal of 1 base from V and 3 bases from J, the junction contained 7 bases not matched to a gene. Germline V gene lookup returns CDR1 SGHVS and CDR2 FQNEAQ. The CDR3 extends over 17 amino acids. The CDR3: CASSLVGTGRFGNTIYF. CDR3 nucleotides: TGTGCCAGCAGCTTAGTGGGGACAGGGAGATTTGGAAACACCATATATTTT.

The chain carries TRBV6-6 and TRBJ2-1; 8 bases align to TRBD2. Germline CDR1 reads MNHNY; CDR2 reads SVGAGI (reference sequence). The CDR3 sequence is 16 residues long. The ends lost 0 bases at V and 7 bases at J; junction bases unmatched: 8. This CDR3 reads CASSYSSSGIGNEQFF. CDR3 nucleotides: TGTGCCAGCAGTTACTCGAGTAGCGGGATAGGTAATGAGCAGTTCTTC.

The CDR3 DNA reads TGTGCCAGCAGTTACCTCGGTAGCTCCTACAATGAGCAGTTCTTC. Translating it yields CASSYLGSSYNEQFF. The V call is TRBV6-4, the J call TRBJ2-1; D uncertain. Trimming cost V 5 bases and J 0 bases, with 11 bases left between them. This CDR3 is built from 15 residues. Germline CDR1 is MRHNA and CDR2 is SNTAGT.

The V and J genes are TRBV7-2 and TRBJ1-1, with D possibly being TRBD1 (5 bases). The length of the CDR3 is 14 residues. The V gene lost 3 bases and the J gene lost 4 bases, with 12 bases spanning the gap. Germline V gene data show CDR1 as SGHTA and CDR2 as FQGNSA. Here the CDR3 DNA reads TGTGCCAGCAGCTTTCAGGGTGAAGGCACTGAAGCTTTCTTT. Translating it yields CASSFQGEGTEAFF.

The chain carries TRBV7-2 and TRBJ1-4, with no clear D. The CDR3 contains 16 residues. Trimming pared 1 base from V and 0 bases from J, leaving 9 bases between. Per germline, CDR1 SGHTA and CDR2 FQGNSA. CDR3 coding DNA: TGTGCCAGCAGCTTAGGGGCCACTTCAACTAATGAAAAACTGTTTTTT. This codes for CASSLGATSTNEKLFF. Filled out from reference TRBV7-2 and TRBJ1-4, the complete variable domain reads GAGVSQSPSNKVTEKGKDVELRCDPISGHTALYWYRQSLGQGLEFLIYFQGNSAPDKSGLPSDRFSAERTGGSVSTLTIQRTQQEDSAVYLCASSLGATSTNEKLFFGSGTQLSVL.

The chain recombines TRBV7-2 with TRBJ1-5; 10 bases match TRBD1. The germline gives CDR1 SGHTA, CDR2 FQGNSA. J gave up 2 bases and V 4 bases, and 8 bases lay outside the gene matches. The CDR3 has 17 residues. The CDR3 DNA is TGTGCCAGCAGCTCCCCGCCGACAGGGGGCGGCAATCAGCCCCAGCATTTT. Protein sequence: CASSSPPTGGGNQPQHF.

The rearrangement joins TRBV21-1 to TRBJ1-2. TRBV21-1 is given as a pseudogene. The CDR3 spans 14 residues. The CDR3 DNA reads as TGTGCCAGCAGCAAAGGAGGGTGGAACTATGGCTACACCTTC. This sequence encodes CASSKGGWNYGYTF.

The chain is built from TRBV25-1 and TRBJ2-7, with D perhaps matching TRBD1 (5 bases). V gave up 11 bases and J gave up 5 bases, with 19 bases separating them. The CDR3 is 13 residues long. In germline, CDR1 is MGHDK, CDR2 SYGVNS. CDR3 amino acids: CALQERVGHEQYV. In DNA form, the CDR3 reads TGTGCCCTACAGGAAAGGGTAGGGCACGAGCAGTACGTC.

V is TRBV19 and J is TRBJ1-3, with a weak D call TRBD1 (5 bases). This CDR3 has 14 amino acids. Germline lookup yields CDR1 LNHDA and CDR2 SQIVND (reference sequence). Trimming took 5 bases from V and 2 from J, leaving 10 bases between them. Written as DNA, the CDR3 is TGTGCCAGTAGTTTGGACACTACTGGAAACACCATATATTTT. Encoded protein: CASSLDTTGNTIYF.

V gene TRBV5-1 combines with J gene TRBJ2-3; TRBD1 is a possible D gene (6 bases). V was cut by 1 base and J by 2 bases, with 11 bases left in between. The germline CDR1 and CDR2 sequences are SGHRS and YFSETQ. The CDR3 spans 15 residues. The CDR3 loop is CASSLWGPDTDTQYF. In DNA form, the CDR3 reads TGCGCCAGCAGCTTGTGGGGGCCAGACACAGATACGCAGTATTTT. Together with reference TRBV5-1 and TRBJ2-3, the CDR3 gives the full variable domain: KAGVTQTPRYLIKTRGQQVTLSCSPISGHRSVSWYQQTPGQGLQFLFEYFSETQRNKGNFPGRFSGRQFSNSRSEMNVSTLELGDSALYLCASSLWGPDTDTQYFGPGTRLTVL.

This rearrangement joins TRBV5-8 to TRBJ1-4; 7 bases line up with TRBD1. V shed 6 bases and J 5 bases; nucleotides not matched to a gene: 10. The germline CDR1 and CDR2 sequences are SGHTS and YDEGEE. This CDR3 region has 15 residues. Here the CDR3 DNA reads TGTGCCAGCAACAGCGCCGGGACAGAGAATGAAAAACTGTTTTTT. This codes for CASNSAGTENEKLFF. The full variable domain, its missing parts supplied by reference TRBV5-8 and TRBJ1-4, is EAGVTQSPTHLIKTRGQQATLRCSPISGHTSVYWYQQALGLGLQFLLWYDEGEERNRGNFPPRFSGRQFPNYSSELNVNALELEDSALYLCASNSAGTENEKLFFGSGTQLSVL.

In this sample, this clone turned up a few times. V is TRBV2 and J is TRBJ1-5; TRBD1 matches at 9 bases. Germline CDR1 SNHLY, CDR2 FYNNEI. Unmatched junction bases numbered 9, after V lost 8 bases and J lost 7 bases. This CDR3 contains 14 residues. The CDR3 region is CASQDRGIEQPQHF. As DNA, the CDR3 is TGTGCCAGCCAGGACAGGGGAATCGAACAGCCCCAGCATTTT.

The chain has TRBV27 and TRBJ2-5; a weak D match, TRBD1 (6 bases). Germline assignment: CDR1 MNHEY and CDR2 SMNVEV (reference sequence). V dropped 3 bases and J dropped 2 bases, with 10 bases sitting between them. This CDR3 has 14 residues. Written as DNA, the CDR3 is TGTGCCAGCAGTTTGCTGGACAGTCAAGAGACCCAGTACTTC. Translated: CASSLLDSQETQYF.

The CDR3 sequence is CASSTSGPPYNEQFF. Here the CDR3 DNA reads TGTGCCAGCAGCACTAGCGGGCCTCCCTACAATGAGCAGTTCTTC. This chain links TRBV5-4 with TRBJ2-1; the match to TRBD2 covers 9 bases. J gave up 2 bases and V 4 bases, and 4 bases lay outside the gene matches. The CDR3 runs 15 residues. The germline CDR1 and CDR2 sequences are SGHNT and YYREEE (reference sequence).